The present entry profiles one TCR beta chain with its context. The antigen remains unidentified. Each replicate PCR on the sorted subsets used approximately 180 ng DNA (around 31,000 T cell genomes). The protocol was immunoSEQ multiplex PCR, while the TCRdb copy is restricted to in-frame clones and leaves out a portion. In the table there are fewer than 850,000 clones, approximately 96% of which are singletons. This specimen comes from a study of shared clonotypes between healthy human individuals. Terminally differentiated effector memory CD45RA+ cells were excluded from the naive CD8 cells, which were CD45RO-negative and positively selected for CCR7. Broader study findings: Larger estimated richness was generally recorded for naive subsets relative to memory subsets.

The material sequenced was naive CD8+ T cells sorted from blood. The source of this sequence is a man aged 25-45 years in good health.

The CDR3 spells CASSVQLSSSSYEQYF. The CDR3 nucleotides read TGTGCCAGCAGTGTGCAATTAAGCTCGAGCTCCTACGAGCAGTACTTC. The J gene is TRBJ2-7, the V gene TRBV27; D gene unclear. The CDR3 sequence is 16 residues long. V lost 5 bases to trimming and J lost 0 bases, with 17 bases between them. Germline loops: CDR1 MNHEY, CDR2 SMNVEV (reference sequence).